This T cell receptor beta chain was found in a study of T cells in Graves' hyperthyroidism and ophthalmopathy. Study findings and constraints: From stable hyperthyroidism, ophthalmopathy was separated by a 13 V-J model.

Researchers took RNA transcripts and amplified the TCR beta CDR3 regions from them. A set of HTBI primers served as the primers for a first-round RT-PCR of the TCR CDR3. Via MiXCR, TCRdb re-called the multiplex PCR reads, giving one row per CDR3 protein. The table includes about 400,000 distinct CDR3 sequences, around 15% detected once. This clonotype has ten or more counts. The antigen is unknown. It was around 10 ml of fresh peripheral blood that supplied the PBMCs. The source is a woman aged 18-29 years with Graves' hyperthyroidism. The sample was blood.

The CDR3 DNA is TGCGCCAGCAGCCGTAGGGTAGGACCGACACCTACCTACGAGCAGTACTTC. Translating gives CASSRRVGPTPTYEQYF. The chain combines TRBV4-1 with TRBJ2-7; D gene uncertain. The CDR3 length is 17 residues. Trimming removed 4 bases at V and 2 bases at J, with 21 bases between. Looked up from germline, CDR1 is MGHRA and CDR2 is YSYEKL.